These 11 T cell receptor beta chains were all obtained from the same sample, sequenced in a study of T cells in Graves' hyperthyroidism and ophthalmopathy. Template material for amplifying TCR beta CDR3 regions consisted of RNA transcripts. HTBI primers were the set used in a first-round RT-PCR of the TCR CDR3. One entry per CDR3 protein results from TCRdb running MiXCR on the multiplex PCR reads. The table has roughly 350,000 distinct CDR3 sequences, about 14% seen once. Source material: blood. The receptors here all came from a woman aged 25 to 39 with Graves' ophthalmopathy.

This clonotype was detected many times. This sequence joins TRBV6-1 and TRBJ1-1; D possibly corresponds to TRBD1 (5 bases). CDR1 and CDR2 from the germline V gene are MNHNS and SASEGT. The CDR3 has 14 amino acids. Trimming cost V 8 bases and J 2 bases, with 15 bases left between them. The CDR3 sequence: CASSFRAFNTEAFF. As DNA, the CDR3 is TGTGCCAGCTCCTTCAGGGCATTTAACACTGAAGCTTTCTTT.

This clonotype occurred many times. CDR3 in amino acids: CSARNRDREYTGELFF. In nucleotides, the CDR3 is TGCAGTGCTAGAAACCGGGACAGGGAATACACCGGGGAGCTGTTTTTT. The J gene is TRBJ2-2, the V gene TRBV20-1; 9 bases are shared with TRBD1. Trimming at V came to 2 bases and at J to 3 bases, leaving 7 bases not matched to a gene. Germline CDR1 and CDR2: DFQATT and SNEGSKA (reference sequence). CDR3 size: 16 residues.

This clonotype was found many times. V usage is TRBV10-2 and J usage is TRBJ1-6; D gene ambiguous. CDR3 length equals 13 residues. Per germline, CDR1 WSHSY and CDR2 SAAADI. V lost 5 bases, J lost 8 bases, and 10 bases lay in between. The CDR3 coding sequence is TGCGCCAGCAGTTCCTACCGGGATTCACCCCTCCACTTT. Translated: CASSSYRDSPLHF.

The CDR3 coding sequence is TGTGCCAGCACCTTTCTCGGGGGCCCGCTCAACAATGAGCAGTTCTTC. Encoded protein: CASTFLGGPLNNEQFF. The chain is built from TRBV6-1 and TRBJ2-1, with D perhaps TRBD1 or TRBD2 (6 bases each). The V gene's germline CDR1 is MNHNS and CDR2 SASEGT. CDR3 size: 16 residues. Trimming cost V 7 bases and J 5 bases, with 21 bases left between them.

This chain joins TRBV9 and TRBJ2-3; 12 positions agree with TRBD2. The CDR3 is 15 amino acids. V was clipped by 0 bases and J by 6 bases; unmatched bases: 2. From germline, CDR1 is SGDLS and CDR2 YYNGEE. The CDR3 DNA reads as TGTGCCAGCAGCGTAGGGACTAGCGGGGATGATACGCAGTATTTT. It yields the protein CASSVGTSGDDTQYF.

This clonotype came up many times. The chain recombines TRBV7-2 with TRBJ1-5; tentatively, D is TRBD1 (6 bases). The V end was cut by 5 bases, the J end by 1 base, with 12 bases between. From germline, CDR1 is SGHTA and CDR2 FQGNSA. The CDR3 sequence is 15 residues long. In DNA form, the CDR3 reads TGTGCCAGCAGCGGATACGGACAGAGCAATCAGCCCCAGCATTTT. This translates into CASSGYGQSNQPQHF.

This clonotype came up many times. This chain links TRBV28 with TRBJ2-7, with D uncertain. This CDR3 is built from 16 residues. Germline V CDR1 and CDR2: MDHEN, SYDVKM. V lost 5 bases and J 5 bases, leaving 22 bases between the germline ends. Written as DNA, the CDR3 is TGTGCCAGCAGTCTCCCCGCAGGCCCTCAGTGGAACGAGCAGTACTTC. Protein: CASSLPAGPQWNEQYF. The full variable domain, rest sourced from reference TRBV28 and TRBJ2-7, is DVKVTQSSRYLVKRTGEKVFLECVQDMDHENMFWYRQDPGLGLRLIYFSYDVKMKEKGDIPEGYSVSREKKERFSLILESASTNQTSMYLCASSLPAGPQWNEQYFGPGTRLTVT.

As for this clonotype: At one end the junction does not follow the germline gene, possibly because of a read error. This chain connects TRBV30 to TRBJ2-1; D might be TRBD2 (6 bases). The CDR3 contains 12 residues. Germline values: CDR1 GTSNPN, CDR2 SVGIG (reference sequence). CDR3 residues: CAWTTSYHEQFF. DNA of the CDR3: TGTGCCTGGACAACTAGCTACCATGAGCAGTTCTTC. The full variable domain, completed using reference TRBV30 and TRBJ2-1, is SQTIHQWPATLVQPVGSPLSLECTVEGTSNPNLYWYRQAAGRGLQLLFYSVGIGQISSEVPQNLSASRPQDRQFILSSKKLLLSDSGFYLCAWTTSYHEQFFGPGTRLTVL.

This clonotype was found many times. The rearrangement uses TRBV7-2 and TRBJ2-2; D assignment may be TRBD1 or TRBD2 (6 bases each). CDR1 is SGHTA, CDR2 FQGNSA, per germline. V was pared by 2 bases and J by 8 bases, with 18 bases between. The CDR3 loop spans 16 amino acids. The CDR3 spells CASSLQLSGAGGELFF. CDR3 in DNA: TGTGCCAGCAGCTTACAGTTATCGGGGGCGGGAGGGGAGCTGTTTTTT. Full variable domain (missing parts from reference TRBV7-2 and TRBJ2-2): GAGVSQSPSNKVTEKGKDVELRCDPISGHTALYWYRQSLGQGLEFLIYFQGNSAPDKSGLPSDRFSAERTGGSVSTLTIQRTQQEDSAVYLCASSLQLSGAGGELFFGEGSRLTVL.

This clonotype was counted a few times. The chain employs TRBV7-6 and TRBJ2-5; 11 bases match TRBD2. This CDR3 is built from 16 residues. Unmatched junction bases numbered 6, after V lost 3 bases and J lost 3 bases. CDR1 and CDR2 from the germline V gene are SGHVS and FNYEAQ. The CDR3 coding sequence is TGTGCCAGCAGCTTTAGGACTAGCGGGCCAAAAGAGACCCAGTACTTC. Amino acid sequence: CASSFRTSGPKETQYF.

This clonotype was seen at least ten times. The chain links TRBV27 to TRBJ2-1; weak D call: TRBD1 (6 bases). Looked up from germline, CDR1 is MNHEY and CDR2 is SMNVEV (reference sequence). Trimming stripped 8 bases from V and 1 base from J, with 15 bases between. The CDR3 totals 15 residues. The chain's CDR3 is CASFPNRVSYNEQFF. CDR3 DNA sequence: TGTGCCAGCTTCCCGAACAGGGTGTCCTACAATGAGCAGTTCTTC.